This T cell receptor beta chain was documented in a study of neoadjuvant anti-PD-1 for oral cavity cancer. In the study overall: Around day 43, patients without progression received a fourth nivolumab dose before surgery.

Blood cells were analyzed directly, without culture or expansion. Here immunoSEQ multiplex PCR was the method, and the copy in TCRdb shows in-frame clones only, minus some. The top ten hold 2% to 3% of the sample, which has tens of thousands of clones, more than 65% seen once. This CDR3 comprises 17 residues. Germline CDR1 and CDR2: LNHNV and YYDKDF (reference sequence). V was shortened by 1 base and J by 0 bases, with 15 bases between the two germline ends. This clone was detected once. This chain connects TRBV15 to TRBJ1-2; D might be TRBD1 (6 bases). This specimen consisted of PBMCs, obtained before nivolumab (anti-PD-1) treatment. The sequence was collected from a person aged 40 to 85 with oral cavity squamous cell carcinoma. CDR3 in amino acids: CATSRGGAGAANYGYTF. The DNA of the CDR3 is TGTGCCACCAGCAGAGGAGGAGCAGGGGCTGCTAACTATGGCTACACCTTC.